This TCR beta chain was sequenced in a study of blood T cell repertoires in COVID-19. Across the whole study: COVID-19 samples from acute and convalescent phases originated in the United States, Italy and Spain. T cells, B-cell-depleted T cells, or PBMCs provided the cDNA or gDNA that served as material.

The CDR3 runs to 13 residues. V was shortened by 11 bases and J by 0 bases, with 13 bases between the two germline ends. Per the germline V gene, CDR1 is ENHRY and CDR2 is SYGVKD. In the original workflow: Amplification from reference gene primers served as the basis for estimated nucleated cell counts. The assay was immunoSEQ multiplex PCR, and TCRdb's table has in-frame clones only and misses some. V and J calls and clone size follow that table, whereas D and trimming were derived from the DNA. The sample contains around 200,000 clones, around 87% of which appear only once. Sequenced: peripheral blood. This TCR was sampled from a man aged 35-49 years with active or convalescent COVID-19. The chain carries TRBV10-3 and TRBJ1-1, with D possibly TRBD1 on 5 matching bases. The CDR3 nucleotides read TGTGCCGCCCGCAGGGAAATGAACACTGAAGCTTTCTTT. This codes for CAARREMNTEAFF.